The text below deals with one TCR beta chain. The entry originates in a study of blood T cell repertoires in COVID-19. Germline V CDR1 and CDR2: MGHRA, YSYEKL. This CDR3 has 15 residues. V was pared by 2 bases and J by 0 bases, with 8 bases between. Here immunoSEQ multiplex PCR was the method, and the copy in TCRdb shows in-frame clones only, minus some. The sample yields more than 150,000 clones, over 80% seen once. Sequenced: peripheral blood. The origin of this receptor is a woman younger than 45 with acute or convalescent COVID-19. V is TRBV4-1 and J is TRBJ1-3, with no clear D. The CDR3 spells CASSQPSGSGNTIYF. In nucleotides, the CDR3 is TGCGCCAGCAGCCAACCCTCAGGCTCTGGAAACACCATATATTTT.